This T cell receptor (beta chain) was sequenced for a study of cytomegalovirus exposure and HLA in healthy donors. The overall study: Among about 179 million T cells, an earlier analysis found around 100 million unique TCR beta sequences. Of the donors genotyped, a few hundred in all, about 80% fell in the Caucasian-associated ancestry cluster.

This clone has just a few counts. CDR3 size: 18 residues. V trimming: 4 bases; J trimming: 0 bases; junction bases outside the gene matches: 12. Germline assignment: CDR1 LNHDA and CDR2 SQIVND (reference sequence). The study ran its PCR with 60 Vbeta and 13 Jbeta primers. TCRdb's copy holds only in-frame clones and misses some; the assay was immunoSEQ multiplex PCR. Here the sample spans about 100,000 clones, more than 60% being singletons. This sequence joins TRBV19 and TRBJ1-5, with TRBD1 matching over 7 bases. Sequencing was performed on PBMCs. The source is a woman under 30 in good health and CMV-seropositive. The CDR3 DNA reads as TGTGCCAGTAGTAATATCCGGACAGGAAGTAATAGCAATCAGCCCCAGCATTTT. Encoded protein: CASSNIRTGSNSNQPQHF.